This is a list of T cell receptor beta chains from one sample in a study of PD-1 blockade in classical Hodgkin lymphoma. Assay: immunoSEQ multiplex PCR; the TCRdb copy retains only in-frame clones and omits some. The sample includes about 36,000 clones, approximately 70% of them seen just once. The material sequenced was peripheral blood mononuclear cells (PBMCs), taken before the second cycle of nivolumab. The receptors shown here come from a human donor with classical Hodgkin lymphoma. Both conserved end residues are part of each CDR3. A D gene is named only where the DNA matches it firmly. The size entry is marked missing in some rows and otherwise reads once, few, many or a size class.

d_gene	abundance	v_gene	j_gene	CDR3aa	CDR3nt
TRBD1	-	TRBV5-6	TRBJ2-7	CASSLSGGNFEQYF	TGTGCCAGCAGCTTGTCAGGGGGCAATTTCGAGCAGTACTTC
-	-	TRBV7-9	TRBJ1-2	CASSLGTTNYGYTF	TGTGCCAGCAGCCTCGGGACAACTAACTATGGCTACACCTTC
-	once	TRBV6-7	TRBJ1-3	CASSYKTGGQYLLGISGNTIYF	TGTGCCAGCAGTTACAAGACAGGCGGCCAGTATCTCTTGGGGATCTCTGGAAACACCATATATTTT
TRBD2	-	TRBV5-1	TRBJ2-7	CASSLSGAGVYEQYF	TGCGCCAGCAGCTTGAGCGGTGCGGGGGTCTACGAGCAGTACTTC
-	few	TRBV7-8	TRBJ2-6	CASSLVPAGANVLTF	TGTGCCAGCAGCTTAGTGCCAGCTGGGGCCAACGTCCTGACTTTC
TRBD1	-	TRBV19	TRBJ1-5	CATDRGAGYSNQPQHF	TGTGCCACTGACAGGGGGGCGGGTTATAGCAATCAGCCCCAGCATTTT
TRBD1	medium-sized	TRBV4-1	TRBJ1-1	CASSQRTGTNTEAFF	TGCGCCAGCAGCCAAAGGACAGGGACGAACACTGAAGCTTTCTTT
-	-	TRBV7-9	TRBJ2-1	CASSLAGGPLNEQFF	TGTGCCAGCAGCTTAGCGGGGGGGCCTTTGAATGAGCAGTTCTTC
-	once	TRBV5-1	TRBJ1-3	CASSSGEDGGTIYF	TGCGCCAGCAGTAGTGGGGAGGACGGTGGCACCATATATTTT
TRBD2	-	TRBV7-9	TRBJ2-7	CASSPRTSSGTAYEQYF	TGTGCCAGCAGCCCCCGGACTTCTAGCGGGACCGCCTACGAGCAGTACTTC
TRBD1	-	TRBV7-6	TRBJ2-7	CASSLGQIYEQYF	TGTGCCAGCAGCTTGGGACAGATCTACGAGCAGTACTTC
-	-	TRBV21-1	TRBJ2-7	CASSKGGQENYEQYF	TGTGCCAGCAGCAAAGGAGGACAGGAGAACTACGAGCAGTACTTC
TRBD1	few	TRBV18	TRBJ1-1	CASSLNRGGTEAFF	TGTGCCAGCTCACTTAACAGGGGAGGGACTGAAGCTTTCTTT
-	-	TRBV19	TRBJ1-5	CASIQAGLSNQPQHF	TGTGCCAGTATTCAGGCAGGTCTAAGCAATCAGCCCCAGCATTTT
-	medium-sized	TRBV10-3	TRBJ1-5	CANGRGDDQPQHF	TGTGCCAACGGCCGGGGGGACGACCAGCCCCAGCATTTT
TRBD1	few	TRBV5-1	TRBJ1-6	CASSLEGTGNNSPLHF	TGCGCCAGCAGCTTGGAGGGGACAGGGAATAATTCACCCCTCCACTTT
-	-	TRBV7-2	TRBJ1-3	CASSLGTDGNTIYF	TGTGCCAGCAGCTTAGGGACAGACGGAAACACCATATATTTT
-	-	TRBV7-9	TRBJ2-5	CAIDRGINQETQYF	TGTGCCATCGACCGCGGGATTAACCAAGAGACCCAGTACTTC
-	-	TRBV7-9	TRBJ2-3	CASSGVADTQYF	TGTGCCAGCAGCGGTGTGGCAGATACGCAGTATTTT
-	-	TRBV25-1	TRBJ1-4	CASSERGAGKGEKLFF	TGTGCCAGCAGTGAGCGTGGTGCGGGGAAGGGTGAAAAACTGTTTTTT